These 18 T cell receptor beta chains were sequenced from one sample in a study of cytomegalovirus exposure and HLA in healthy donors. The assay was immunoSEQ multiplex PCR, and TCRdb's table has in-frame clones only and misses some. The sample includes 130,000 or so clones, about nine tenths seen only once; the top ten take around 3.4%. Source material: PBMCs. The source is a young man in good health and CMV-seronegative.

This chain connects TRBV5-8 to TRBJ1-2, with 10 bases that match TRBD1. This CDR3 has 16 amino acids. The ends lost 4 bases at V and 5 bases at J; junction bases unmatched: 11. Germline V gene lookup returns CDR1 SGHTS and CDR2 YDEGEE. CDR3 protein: CASSPDRGPSGYGYTF. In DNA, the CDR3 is TGTGCCAGCAGCCCCGACAGGGGGCCCTCGGGGTATGGCTACACCTTC.

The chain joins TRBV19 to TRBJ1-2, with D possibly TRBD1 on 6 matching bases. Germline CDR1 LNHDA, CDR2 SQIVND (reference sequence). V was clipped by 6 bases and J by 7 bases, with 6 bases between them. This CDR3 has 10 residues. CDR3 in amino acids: CASSRGGYTF. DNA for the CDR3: TGTGCCAGTAGCAGGGGTGGCTACACCTTC.

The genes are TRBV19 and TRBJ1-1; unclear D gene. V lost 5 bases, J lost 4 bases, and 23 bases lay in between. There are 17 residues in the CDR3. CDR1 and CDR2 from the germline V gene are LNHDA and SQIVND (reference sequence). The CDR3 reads CASSSQIRRQDGTEAFF. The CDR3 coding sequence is TGTGCCAGTAGTTCCCAAATCAGACGGCAGGATGGCACTGAAGCTTTCTTT.

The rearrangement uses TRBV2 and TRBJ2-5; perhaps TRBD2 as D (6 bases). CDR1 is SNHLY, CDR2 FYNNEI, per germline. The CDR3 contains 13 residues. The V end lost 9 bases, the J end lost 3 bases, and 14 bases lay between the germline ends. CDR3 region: CASPGLSKETQYF. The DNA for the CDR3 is TGTGCCAGTCCGGGACTTTCAAAAGAGACCCAGTACTTC.

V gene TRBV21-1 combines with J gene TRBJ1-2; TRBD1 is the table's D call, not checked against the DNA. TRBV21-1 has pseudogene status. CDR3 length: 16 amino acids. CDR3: CASSKPTVTLTYGYTF. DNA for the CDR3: TGTGCCAGCAGCAAACCAACCGTGACACTCACCTATGGCTACACCTTC.

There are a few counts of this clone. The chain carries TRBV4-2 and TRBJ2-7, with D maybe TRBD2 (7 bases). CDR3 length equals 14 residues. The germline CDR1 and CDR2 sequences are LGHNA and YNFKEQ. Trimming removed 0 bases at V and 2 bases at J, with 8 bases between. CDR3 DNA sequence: TGTGCCAGCAGCCAAGAAGGGGGGGCCTACGAGCAGTACTTC. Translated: CASSQEGGAYEQYF.

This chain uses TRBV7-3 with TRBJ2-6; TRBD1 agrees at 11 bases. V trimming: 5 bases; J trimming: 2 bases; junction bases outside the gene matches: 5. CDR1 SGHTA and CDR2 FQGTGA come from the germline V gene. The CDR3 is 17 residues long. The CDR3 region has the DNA TGTGCCAGCAGCCCCGGACAGGGGGCTCCTGGGGCCAACGTCCTGACTTTC. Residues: CASSPGQGAPGANVLTF. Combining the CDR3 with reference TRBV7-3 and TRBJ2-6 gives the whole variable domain GAGVSQTPSNKVTEKGKYVELRCDPISGHTALYWYRQSLGQGPEFLIYFQGTGAADDSGLPNDRFFAVRPEGSVSTLKIQRTERGDSAVYLCASSPGQGAPGANVLTFGAGSRLTVL.

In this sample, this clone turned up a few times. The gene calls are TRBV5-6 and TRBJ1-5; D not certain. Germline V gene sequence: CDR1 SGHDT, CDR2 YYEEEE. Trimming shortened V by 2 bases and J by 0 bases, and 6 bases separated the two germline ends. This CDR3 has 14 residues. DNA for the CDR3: TGTGCCAGCAGCTTACAGAGTAGCAATCAGCCCCAGCATTTT. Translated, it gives CASSLQSSNQPQHF.

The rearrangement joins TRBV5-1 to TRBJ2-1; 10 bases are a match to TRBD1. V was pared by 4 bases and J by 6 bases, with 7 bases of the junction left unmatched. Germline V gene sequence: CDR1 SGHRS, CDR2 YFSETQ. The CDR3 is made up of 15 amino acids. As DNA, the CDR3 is TGCGCCAGCAGCCCACCGGGACAGGGGTCCAATGAGCAGTTCTTC. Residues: CASSPPGQGSNEQFF. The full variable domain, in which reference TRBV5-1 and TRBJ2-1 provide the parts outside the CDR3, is KAGVTQTPRYLIKTRGQQVTLSCSPISGHRSVSWYQQTPGQGLQFLFEYFSETQRNKGNFPGRFSGRQFSNSRSEMNVSTLELGDSALYLCASSPPGQGSNEQFFGPGTRLTVL.

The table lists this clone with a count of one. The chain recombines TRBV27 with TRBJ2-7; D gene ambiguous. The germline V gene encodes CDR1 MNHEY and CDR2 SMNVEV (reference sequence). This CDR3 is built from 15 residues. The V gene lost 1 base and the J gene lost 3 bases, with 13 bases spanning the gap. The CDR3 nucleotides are TGTGCCAGCAGTTTATTTCTGGGCAGTAACTACGAGCAGTACTTC. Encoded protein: CASSLFLGSNYEQYF.

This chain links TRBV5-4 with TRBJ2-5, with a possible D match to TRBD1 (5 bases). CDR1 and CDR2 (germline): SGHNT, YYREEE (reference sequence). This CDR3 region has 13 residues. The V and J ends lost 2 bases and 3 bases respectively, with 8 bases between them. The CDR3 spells CASSLQGEETQYF. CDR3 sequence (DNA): TGTGCCAGCAGCTTACAAGGGGAAGAGACCCAGTACTTC.

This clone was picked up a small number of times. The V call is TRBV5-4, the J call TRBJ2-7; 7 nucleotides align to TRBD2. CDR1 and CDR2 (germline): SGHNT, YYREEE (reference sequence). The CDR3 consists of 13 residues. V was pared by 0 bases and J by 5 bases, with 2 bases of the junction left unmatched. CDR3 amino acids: CASSLAGGDEQYF. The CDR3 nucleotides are TGTGCCAGCAGCTTGGCGGGGGGAGACGAGCAGTACTTC.

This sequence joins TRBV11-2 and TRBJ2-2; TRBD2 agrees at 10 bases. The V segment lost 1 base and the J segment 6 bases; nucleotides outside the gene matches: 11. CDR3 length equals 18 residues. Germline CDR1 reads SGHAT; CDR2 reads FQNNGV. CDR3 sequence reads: CASSLGLAGDLRAGELFF. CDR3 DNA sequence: TGTGCCAGCAGCTTAGGGCTAGCGGGGGATTTAAGGGCCGGGGAGCTGTTTTTT.

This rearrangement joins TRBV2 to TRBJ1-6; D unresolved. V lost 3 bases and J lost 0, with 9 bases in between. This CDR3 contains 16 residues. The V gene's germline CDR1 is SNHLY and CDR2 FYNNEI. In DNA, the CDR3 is TGTGCCAGCAGTGAGGCGGTTGGCTCCTATAATTCACCCCTCCACTTT. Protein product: CASSEAVGSYNSPLHF.

The CDR3 DNA is TGTGCCAGCTCAGCCCTGGGGCAGGACGCGACCCAGTACTTC. Translation gives CASSALGQDATQYF. The chain is built from TRBV18 and TRBJ2-5, with D maybe TRBD1 (5 bases). Germline V gene sequence: CDR1 KGHSH, CDR2 LQKENI. The CDR3 sequence is 14 residues long. Trimming pared 5 bases from V and 7 bases from J, leaving 17 bases between.

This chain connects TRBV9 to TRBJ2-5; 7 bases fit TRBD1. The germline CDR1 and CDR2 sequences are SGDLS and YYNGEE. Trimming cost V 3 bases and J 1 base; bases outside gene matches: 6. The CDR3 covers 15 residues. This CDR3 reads CASSAGDRSQETQYF. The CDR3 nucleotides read TGTGCCAGCAGCGCCGGGGACAGAAGCCAAGAGACCCAGTACTTC.

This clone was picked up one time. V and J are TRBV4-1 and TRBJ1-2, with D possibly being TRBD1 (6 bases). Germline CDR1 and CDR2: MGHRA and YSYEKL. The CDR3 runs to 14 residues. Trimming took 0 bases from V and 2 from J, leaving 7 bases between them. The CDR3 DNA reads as TGCGCCAGCAGCCAAGACAGGGGAAACTATGGCTACACCTTC. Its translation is CASSQDRGNYGYTF.

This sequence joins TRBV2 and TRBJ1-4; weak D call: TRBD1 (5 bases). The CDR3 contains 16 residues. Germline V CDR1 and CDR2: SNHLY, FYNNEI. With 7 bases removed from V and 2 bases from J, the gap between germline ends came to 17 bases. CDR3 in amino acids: CASTLRYGGTNEKLFF. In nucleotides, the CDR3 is TGTGCCAGCACCCTACGATATGGGGGGACTAATGAAAAACTGTTTTTT.